This T cell receptor beta chain was identified during a study of blood T cell repertoires in COVID-19. Study-level information: Researchers got acute and convalescent COVID-19 samples from the United States, Italy and Spain. T cells, B-cell-depleted T cells, or PBMCs supplied cDNA or gDNA.

How the authors handled the data: How many nucleated cells were present was estimated from reference gene primer amplification. Assay used: immunoSEQ multiplex PCR; TCRdb lists only in-frame clones, some missing. The V and J calls and clone size come from that table; D and trimming were worked out from the DNA. The sample consists of under 200,000 clones, roughly 77% of them appearing once. Germline V gene sequence: CDR1 KGHDR, CDR2 SFDVKD. Trimming took off 9 bases at V and 2 bases at J, with 14 bases between the two ends. This CDR3 region has 14 residues. The source of this sequence is a man between 65 and 85 years old with active or convalescent COVID-19. Sequencing input: peripheral blood. This sequence joins TRBV24-1 and TRBJ2-3; D might be TRBD2 (6 bases). CDR3 loop: CATSDGGITDTQYF. The CDR3 bases are TGTGCCACCTCTGATGGGGGGATCACAGATACGCAGTATTTT.